The text below deals with one TCR beta chain. The data are from a study of CD4 and CD8 cells across lung adenocarcinoma regions. The CDR3 is made up of 13 amino acids. Per the germline V gene, CDR1 is SGHVS and CDR2 is FQNEAQ. V lost 3 bases, J lost 5 bases, and 10 bases lay in between. Using its own MiXCR run on the PCR reads, TCRdb lists one record per CDR3 protein. The sample has 7,500 to 10,000 distinct CDR3 sequences, approximately 48% seen once; the top ten hold 15% to 20%. Samples came from patients with localized non-small cell lung adenocarcinoma. This clonotype was obtained from a female donor with lung adenocarcinoma. The CD4 and CD8 labels of this study may be unreliable. Material: CD4+ T cells from the margin of a lung tumor. The chain employs TRBV7-8 and TRBJ2-5; D remains ambiguous. CDR3 coding DNA: TGTGCCAGCAGCTTCCGCCGTGTGGAGACCCAGTACTTC. Encoded protein: CASSFRRVETQYF.